This T cell receptor (beta chain) was recorded in a study of shared clonotypes between healthy human individuals. Study-level information: Aged between 18 and 49, the donors were two women and three men. Whole-study results and caveats: Naive CD4 clonotypes were shared across a handful of donors at around 5.4%. Compared with clonotypes that all four donors shared, non-shared clonotypes had lower generation probabilities.

Trimming shortened V by 7 bases and J by 8 bases, and 23 bases separated the two germline ends. This CDR3 spans 15 amino acids. CDR1 MNHNS and CDR2 SASEGT come from the germline V gene. Sequencing was performed with immunoSEQ multiplex PCR; in TCRdb, only in-frame clones are kept and a portion is missing. The data show roughly 700,000 clones, around 90% seen once. CD45RO+ cells and CCR7-negative CD45RA+ TemRA cells were combined as CD8 memory. On this clone itself: Its antigen is as yet unknown.

This clonotype was obtained from a young man in good health. Some clones in this sample may be carry-over from other donors' samples. Specimen: memory CD8+ T cells from PBMCs. The subset here: CD45RO+ cells pooled with CCR7-negative TemRA cells. The rearrangement links TRBV6-1 to TRBJ1-2; D is perhaps TRBD1 (5 bases). The CDR3, as DNA: TGTGCCAGCAACGAGGGACCTTACTTGGGAGACGGCTACACCTTC. Translation: CASNEGPYLGDGYTF.